A single sample gave rise to the 6 T cell receptor beta chains below, sequenced in a study of patients and donors after allogeneic stem cell transplantation. TCRdb itself ran the RT-PCR reads through MiXCR, one entry per CDR3 protein. This table has over 150,000 distinct CDR3 sequences, about 29% appearing once. The sequencing sample was made of blood, either unsorted or a sorted T cell fraction (not recorded which). These receptors came from a human donor who was either an allogeneic HSCT recipient or a stem cell or donor lymphocyte infusion donor (not recorded which). It is not recorded whose cells these are; they may come from a transplant donor.

Only a few counts were recorded for this clonotype. The V call is TRBV7-9, the J call TRBJ2-1; no firm D call. Germline V CDR1 and CDR2: SEHNR, FQNEAQ (reference sequence). Trimming took 1 base from V and 5 from J, leaving 6 bases between them. This CDR3 region has 13 residues. The DNA for the CDR3 is TGTGCCAGCAGCTTAGAGGGCAACAATGAGCAGTTCTTC. Protein sequence: CASSLEGNNEQFF.

This chain links TRBV15 with TRBJ1-2; D unclear. V lost 3 bases and J 2 bases, leaving 19 bases between the germline ends. This CDR3 spans 17 amino acids. The germline gives CDR1 LNHNV, CDR2 YYDKDF (reference sequence). In DNA, the CDR3 is TGTGCCACCAGCAGGGCTAAGACTGGATGGCTAAACTATGGCTACACCTTC. Its translation: CATSRAKTGWLNYGYTF. The full variable domain, its missing parts supplied by reference TRBV15 and TRBJ1-2, is DAMVIQNPRYQVTQFGKPVTLSCSQTLNHNVMYWYQQKSSQAPKLLFHYYDKDFNNEADTPDNFQSRRPNTSFCFLDIRSPGLGDTAMYLCATSRAKTGWLNYGYTFGSGTRLTVV.

This clonotype occurred once. CDR3 amino acids: CASPQEQQSHNEQFF. In nucleotides, the CDR3 is TGTGCCTCCCCGCAGGAGCAGCAATCGCACAATGAGCAGTTCTTC. The chain is built from TRBV12-3 or TRBV12-4 and TRBJ2-1; no firm D call. Trimming stripped 11 bases from V and 5 bases from J, with 22 bases between. CDR3 length: 15 residues.

This clonotype was recorded at least ten times. This sequence joins TRBV29-1 and TRBJ1-1; no reliable D call. The germline V gene has CDR1 SQVTM and CDR2 ANQGSEA. The CDR3 has 12 amino acids. Trimming took 5 bases from V and 2 from J, leaving 9 bases between them. The CDR3 protein is CSVRQANTEAFF. CDR3 bases: TGCAGCGTTCGGCAAGCAAACACTGAAGCTTTCTTT.

This clonotype showed up just a few times. The chain links TRBV7-2 to TRBJ1-6, with 8 bases that match TRBD1. CDR1 is SGHTA, CDR2 FQGNSA, per germline. The CDR3 covers 16 residues. The V segment lost 4 bases and the J segment 4 bases; nucleotides outside the gene matches: 6. The CDR3 bases are TGTGCCAGCAGCTCCCGGGACAGGCTGTATAATTCACCCCTCCACTTT. Protein product: CASSSRDRLYNSPLHF.

The gene calls are TRBV9 and TRBJ2-3; a weak D match, TRBD1 (5 bases). Trimming left V 0 bases short and J 0 bases short, with 11 bases between. The germline CDR1 and CDR2 sequences are SGDLS and YYNGEE. This CDR3 contains 16 residues. Written as DNA, the CDR3 is TGTGCCAGCAGCGTAGCAGGGCAGACTAGCACAGATACGCAGTATTTT. Amino acid sequence: CASSVAGQTSTDTQYF.